The entry that follows covers one T cell receptor beta chain sequence. These data originate in a study of blood T cell repertoires in COVID-19. Clones were read by immunoSEQ multiplex PCR, and TCRdb kept only the in-frame ones, dropping some. The repertoire consists of approximately 240,000 clones, with just under 85% occurring once and the leading ten covering more than 6%. V shed 5 bases and J shed 4 bases, with 17 bases lying between them. Per germline, CDR1 SGHRS and CDR2 YFSETQ. This CDR3 is built from 15 residues. The rearrangement uses TRBV5-1 and TRBJ2-3; D possibly corresponds to TRBD1 (6 bases). The sample was peripheral blood. The receptor comes from a woman in her fifties or sixties with active or convalescent COVID-19. The CDR3 region is CASRPQGYGADTQYF. The CDR3 DNA is TGCGCCAGCAGACCCCAGGGGTATGGCGCAGATACGCAGTATTTT.